The 17 T cell receptor beta chains below come from one sample, sequenced in a study of cytomegalovirus exposure and HLA in healthy donors (TCRdb year 2017). The library was obtained by the immunoSEQ multiplex PCR assay. For the multiplex PCR, a mixture combining 60 forward primers for TCR Vbeta segments and 13 reverse primers for TCR Jbeta segments was used. TCRdb took over this immuneACCESS table, retaining in-frame rearrangements with V and J assigned. Such tables are incomplete; in checked studies, under half of the missing clones stem from an unresolved V gene, and the remainder is unexplained. This sample comprises around 120,000 clones, 80% of them detected only once. The ten most abundant clones make up 7.5% to 10% of the sample. The sequencing input was PBMCs. Receptors were obtained from a female donor in good health and CMV-seropositive.

This clone occurred once. This chain links TRBV10-1 with TRBJ1-4; D is unclear. The CDR3 consists of 16 residues. Looked up from germline, CDR1 is WNHNN and CDR2 is SYGVQD (reference sequence). Trimming took off 2 bases at V and 5 bases at J, with 15 bases between the two ends. This CDR3 reads CASSEGKEQLNEKLFF. The CDR3 nucleotides are TGCGCCAGCAGTGAGGGCAAGGAGCAGCTGAATGAAAAACTGTTTTTT.

The rearrangement links TRBV10-3 to TRBJ1-3, with TRBD1 as a possible D gene (6 bases). The V gene's germline CDR1 is ENHRY and CDR2 SYGVKD. The CDR3 has 15 residues. V was trimmed by 3 bases and J by 4 bases, leaving 13 bases between them. The CDR3 bases are TGTGCCATCAGTGACCACAGGGCCCCCGGAAACACCATATATTTT. Translating it yields CAISDHRAPGNTIYF.

The V gene is TRBV6-4, the J gene TRBJ2-1, with 9 bases matching TRBD2. This CDR3 has 14 residues. Germline CDR1 reads MRHNA; CDR2 reads SNTAGT. Losses at the gene ends were 9 bases for V and 10 bases for J; bases not matched to a gene: 13. The CDR3 sequence is CASQASGGRQEQFF. CDR3 nucleotide sequence: TGTGCCAGTCAGGCGAGCGGGGGGCGCCAAGAGCAGTTCTTC.

The rearrangement uses TRBV2 and TRBJ1-6; possibly TRBD1 for D (5 bases). The CDR3 is made up of 13 amino acids. The germline V gene encodes CDR1 SNHLY and CDR2 FYNNEI. V lost 1 base to trimming and J lost 13 bases, with 11 bases between them. For the CDR3, the DNA is TGTGCCAGCAGTGAAGGGCAGGGAAGGCCCCTCCACTTT. Translating it yields CASSEGQGRPLHF.

The genes are TRBV6-1 and TRBJ1-5; tentatively, D is TRBD1 (6 bases). Germline values: CDR1 MNHNS, CDR2 SASEGT. The CDR3 is 14 amino acids. Trimming removed 2 bases at V and 7 bases at J, with 12 bases between. CDR3: CASSEYTQGQPQHF. The DNA for the CDR3 is TGTGCCAGCAGTGAATATACACAGGGACAGCCCCAGCATTTT.

DNA for the CDR3: TGTGCCAGCAGCATGGGGACAGGGAACAATCAGCCCCAGCATTTT. It translates to CASSMGTGNNQPQHF. The V gene is TRBV27, the J gene TRBJ1-5; 9 bases are shared with TRBD1. Germline V gives CDR1 MNHEY, CDR2 SMNVEV (reference sequence). With V trimmed by 6 bases and J by 3 bases, 6 bases remained unmatched. This CDR3 spans 15 amino acids.

This clone was recorded a few times. The rearrangement joins TRBV27 to TRBJ1-5; no reliable D call. V lost 1 base and J lost 4, with 14 bases in between. The germline V gene has CDR1 MNHEY and CDR2 SMNVEV (reference sequence). The CDR3 extends over 16 amino acids. CDR3 region: CASSLFYHVGNQPQHF. Here the CDR3 DNA reads TGTGCCAGCAGTTTATTTTATCACGTCGGGAATCAGCCCCAGCATTTT.

The chain links TRBV6-6 to TRBJ2-5; 9 bases match TRBD1. V gave up 6 bases and J gave up 5 bases; unmatched junction bases: 4. The CDR3 runs 13 residues. In germline, CDR1 is MNHNY, CDR2 SVGAGI (reference sequence). The CDR3 spells CASRRTGDETQYF. DNA for the CDR3: TGTGCCAGCAGGCGGACAGGGGACGAGACCCAGTACTTC.

V is TRBV7-9 and J is TRBJ1-1; possibly TRBD1 for D (5 bases). V lost 7 bases to trimming and J lost 8 bases, with 20 bases between them. In germline, CDR1 is SEHNR, CDR2 FQNEAQ (reference sequence). This CDR3 comprises 14 residues. CDR3 bases: TGTGCCAGCATGCTTGTGGGGGGTCCCAAGGAAGCTTTCTTT. Its translation is CASMLVGGPKEAFF.

The CDR3 sequence is CASSQPGQLLRYGYTF. In DNA, the CDR3 is TGCGCCAGCAGCCAACCCGGACAGCTGCTACGCTATGGCTACACCTTC. V gene TRBV4-1 combines with J gene TRBJ1-2; tentatively, D is TRBD1 (6 bases). The V gene lost 2 bases and the J gene lost 4 bases, with 17 bases spanning the gap. The CDR3 is 16 residues long. Germline loops: CDR1 MGHRA, CDR2 YSYEKL.

The V call is TRBV2, the J call TRBJ1-5; 7 bases align to TRBD1. V shed 4 bases, J shed 7 bases, and the junction held 7 bases outside the gene matches. Germline V lookup: CDR1 SNHLY, CDR2 FYNNEI. CDR3 length: 14 amino acids. CDR3 nucleotides: TGTGCCAGCAGTGTACAGGGGTCGGGGCAGCCCCAGCATTTT. Translation: CASSVQGSGQPQHF.

J is TRBJ2-2 and V is TRBV5-1, with 12 bases aligning to TRBD2. J was trimmed by 1 base and V by 4 bases; bases with no gene match: 2. Germline V gives CDR1 SGHRS, CDR2 YFSETQ. The CDR3 spans 16 residues. DNA of the CDR3: TGCGCCAGCAGCATGGGACTAGCGGGGAACACCGGGGAGCTGTTTTTT. Translation gives CASSMGLAGNTGELFF. Full variable domain (outside the CDR3, taken from reference TRBV5-1 and TRBJ2-2): KAGVTQTPRYLIKTRGQQVTLSCSPISGHRSVSWYQQTPGQGLQFLFEYFSETQRNKGNFPGRFSGRQFSNSRSEMNVSTLELGDSALYLCASSMGLAGNTGELFFGEGSRLTVL.

The chain is built from TRBV6-5 and TRBJ2-6; unclear D gene. The CDR3 loop spans 15 amino acids. Germline loops: CDR1 MNHEY, CDR2 SVGAGI. The ends were cut back, 1 base at V and 0 bases at J, with 4 bases in the middle. CDR3 nucleotide sequence: TGTGCCAGCAGTTACTTGAGCTCTGGGGCCAACGTCCTGACTTTC. Its translation: CASSYLSSGANVLTF.

There are a few counts of this clone. V usage is TRBV7-9 and J usage is TRBJ1-1; D might be TRBD1 (5 bases). Trimming left V 2 bases short and J 5 bases short, with 12 bases between. Per germline, CDR1 SEHNR and CDR2 FQNEAQ (reference sequence). This CDR3 spans 14 amino acids. CDR3: CASSLTQGGTEAFF. CDR3 in DNA: TGTGCCAGCAGCTTAACGCAGGGAGGGACTGAAGCTTTCTTT.

This clone was recorded only once. J is TRBJ1-1 and V is TRBV14, with a tentative D call TRBD1 (6 bases). CDR3 length: 14 amino acids. Germline CDR1 reads SGHDN; CDR2 reads FVKESK. V was pared by 0 bases and J by 8 bases, with 13 bases between. CDR3 sequence (DNA): TGTGCCAGCAGCCAAGATCTAGGGGGGGAGGAAGCTTTCTTT. Protein sequence: CASSQDLGGEEAFF. Looking up the rest from reference TRBV14 and TRBJ1-1 gives the full variable domain: EAGVTQFPSHSVIEKGQTVTLRCDPISGHDNLYWYRRVMGKEIKFLLHFVKESKQDESGMPNNRFLAERTGGTYSTLKVQPAELEDSGVYFCASSQDLGGEEAFFGQGTRLTVV.

The chain couples TRBV30 to TRBJ1-1; 7 nucleotides line up with TRBD1. The CDR3 spans 13 residues. Per the germline V gene, CDR1 is GTSNPN and CDR2 is SVGIG (reference sequence). J was trimmed by 1 base and V by 3 bases; bases with no gene match: 2. This chain's CDR3 is CAWRQGTNTEAFF. The CDR3 DNA reads as TGTGCCTGGAGACAGGGGACGAACACTGAAGCTTTCTTT.

This chain links TRBV5-5 with TRBJ1-2; TRBD1 matches at 8 bases. This CDR3 contains 14 residues. The trim removed 5 bases at V and 6 bases at J, leaving 9 bases unmatched. Germline CDR1 SGHKS, CDR2 YYEKEE (reference sequence). The CDR3 bases are TGTGCCAGCAGGGTGACAGGGGAAGAGAATGGCTACACCTTC. Translation: CASRVTGEENGYTF. The variable domain in full, completed from reference TRBV5-5 and TRBJ1-2, reads DAGVTQSPTHLIKTRGQQVTLRCSPISGHKSVSWYQQVLGQGPQFIFQYYEKEERGRGNFPDRFSARQFPNYSSELNVNALLLGDSALYLCASRVTGEENGYTFGSGTRLTVV.